Listed below are T cell receptor beta chains from one sample, sequenced in a study of early T cells in non-severe SARS-CoV-2 infection. In TCRdb, the 5' RACE reads were re-called with MiXCR into one record per CDR3 protein. This table has more than 80,000 distinct CDR3 sequences, approximately 9.9% appearing once. The specimen sequenced was whole blood. The receptors derive from an adult who was a healthcare worker with PCR-confirmed SARS-CoV-2 infection or an uninfected control (not recorded which). Each CDR3 is given with its conserved first and last residue. Each record gives: CDR3 DNA, CDR3 protein, J gene, D gene, V gene, clone size. D genes are given only for firm matches. The size field is filled for only some rows; it gives once, few, many or a size class.

CDR3nt: TGCGCCAGCAGCCGAATAGGGAGGACCGGAGAGACCCAGTACTTC
CDR3aa: CASSRIGRTGETQYF
j_gene: TRBJ2-5
d_gene: .
v_gene: TRBV4-1
abundance: many

CDR3nt: TGTGCCAGCAGCAAAAATCCGACACAGGGAATGAAAACCTACGAGCAGTACTTC
CDR3aa: CASSKNPTQGMKTYEQYF
j_gene: TRBJ2-7
d_gene: .
v_gene: TRBV21-1
abundance: many

CDR3nt: TGCGCCAGCAGCGTCGGGACACCCAACACTGAAGCTTTCTTT
CDR3aa: CASSVGTPNTEAFF
j_gene: TRBJ1-1
d_gene: .
v_gene: TRBV5-1
abundance: .

CDR3nt: TGTGCCAGCAAGTCACAGGGGGTGGGCGAGCAGTACTTC
CDR3aa: CASKSQGVGEQYF
j_gene: TRBJ2-7
d_gene: TRBD1
v_gene: TRBV27
abundance: few

CDR3nt: TGTGCCAGCAGCTCAACTGGGACAGGCGACAATGAGCAGTTCTTC
CDR3aa: CASSSTGTGDNEQFF
j_gene: TRBJ2-1
d_gene: TRBD1
v_gene: TRBV11-3
abundance: many

CDR3nt: TGTGCCAGCACCCCCCGGGCGAACACTGAAGCTTTCTTT
CDR3aa: CASTPRANTEAFF
j_gene: TRBJ1-1
d_gene: .
v_gene: TRBV7-9
abundance: few

CDR3nt: TGTGCCAGCAGTAGGGGGTTGGGGGTAACAGCCTACGAGCAGTACTTC
CDR3aa: CASSRGLGVTAYEQYF
j_gene: TRBJ2-7
d_gene: .
v_gene: TRBV28
abundance: few

CDR3nt: TGTGCCAGCAGAAAGGGACGACTAGCGGGGAGCCAAGAGACCCAGTACTTC
CDR3aa: CASRKGRLAGSQETQYF
j_gene: TRBJ2-5
d_gene: TRBD2
v_gene: TRBV6-2/TRBV6-3
abundance: many

CDR3nt: TGTGCCACCTCGAATCGTGGCGGGCACTCCTACGAGCAGTACTTC
CDR3aa: CATSNRGGHSYEQYF
j_gene: TRBJ2-7
d_gene: .
v_gene: TRBV10-3
abundance: many

CDR3nt: TGTGCCAGCAGTTACGCCACGGGAGGGAGTCCTGAAGCTTTCTTT
CDR3aa: CASSYATGGSPEAFF
j_gene: TRBJ1-1
d_gene: .
v_gene: TRBV6-5
abundance: many

CDR3nt: TGTGCCAGCAGCTTAGCGACAGGGCTCTCTGGAAACACCATATATTTT
CDR3aa: CASSLATGLSGNTIYF
j_gene: TRBJ1-3
d_gene: TRBD1
v_gene: TRBV7-2
abundance: many

CDR3nt: TGCGCCAGCCGCGGGACAGCCCGCACCTCTTTCTACGAGCAGTACTTC
CDR3aa: CASRGTARTSFYEQYF
j_gene: TRBJ2-7
d_gene: .
v_gene: TRBV5-1
abundance: many

CDR3nt: TGTGCCACCGTACGGGGGTATAATGAAAAACTGTTTTTT
CDR3aa: CATVRGYNEKLFF
j_gene: TRBJ1-4
d_gene: .
v_gene: TRBV6-6
abundance: .

CDR3nt: TGTGCCAGCAGGAAAGGGGGCAGTGTCAACGAGCAGTACTTC
CDR3aa: CASRKGGSVNEQYF
j_gene: TRBJ2-7
d_gene: TRBD1
v_gene: TRBV25-1
abundance: many

CDR3nt: TGCAGTGCAGCGCCGGGACAGCGAGCGGGAGCCGGGCAGTACTTC
CDR3aa: CSAAPGQRAGAGQYF
j_gene: TRBJ2-7
d_gene: .
v_gene: TRBV20-1
abundance: few

CDR3nt: TGTGCCTGGAATTTCAGGGGGGGAAACACCATATATTTT
CDR3aa: CAWNFRGGNTIYF
j_gene: TRBJ1-3
d_gene: TRBD1
v_gene: TRBV30
abundance: many

CDR3nt: TGTGCCAGCAGCCCCCCGGGGGGCCAAAACATTCAGTACTTC
CDR3aa: CASSPPGGQNIQYF
j_gene: TRBJ2-4
d_gene: .
v_gene: TRBV7-2
abundance: many

CDR3nt: TGTGCCAGCATGGGTGGGGGGCAGGGCACTGAAGCTTTCTTT
CDR3aa: CASMGGGQGTEAFF
j_gene: TRBJ1-1
d_gene: .
v_gene: TRBV6-6
abundance: many

CDR3nt: TGTGCCAGCAGTGATGCAGGAGTTGGTTGGGATGAGCAGTTCTTC
CDR3aa: CASSDAGVGWDEQFF
j_gene: TRBJ2-1
d_gene: .
v_gene: TRBV25-1
abundance: .

CDR3nt: TGTGCCAGCAGCTCGTACCCGGGACTAGCGACTCGCACAGATACGCAGTATTTT
CDR3aa: CASSSYPGLATRTDTQYF
j_gene: TRBJ2-3
d_gene: TRBD2
v_gene: TRBV3-1
abundance: .

CDR3nt: TGTGCCAGCAGTTTTGTTCGAGGTGGCGAGCAGTACTTC
CDR3aa: CASSFVRGGEQYF
j_gene: TRBJ2-7
d_gene: .
v_gene: TRBV12-3/TRBV12-4
abundance: few

CDR3nt: TGCAGTGCTTCTGAGGGCCTAAGCTATGGCTACACCTTC
CDR3aa: CSASEGLSYGYTF
j_gene: TRBJ1-2
d_gene: .
v_gene: TRBV20-1
abundance: .

CDR3nt: TGTGCCAGTAGTATAGCCGGGACTAGCGGCCCCTTGGATGAGCAGTTCTTC
CDR3aa: CASSIAGTSGPLDEQFF
j_gene: TRBJ2-1
d_gene: TRBD2
v_gene: TRBV19
abundance: few

CDR3nt: TGTGCCAGCAGCTACGGACCCAGGGTTGATAGCAATCAGCCCCAGCATTTT
CDR3aa: CASSYGPRVDSNQPQHF
j_gene: TRBJ1-5
d_gene: .
v_gene: TRBV12-3/TRBV12-4
abundance: many

CDR3nt: TGCAGTGTAAAGGGGCCCGGAATCTATAGCAATCAGCCCCAGCATTTT
CDR3aa: CSVKGPGIYSNQPQHF
j_gene: TRBJ1-5
d_gene: .
v_gene: TRBV20-1
abundance: many

CDR3nt: TGTGCCAGCAGCGACGGGACAGGACCATCCTACGAGCAGTACTTC
CDR3aa: CASSDGTGPSYEQYF
j_gene: TRBJ2-7
d_gene: TRBD1
v_gene: TRBV11-2
abundance: few

CDR3nt: TGTGCCAGCAGTGTACTAGCGGGAGCGCGGGTTTCATCAGGGGAGCTGTTTTTT
CDR3aa: CASSVLAGARVSSGELFF
j_gene: TRBJ2-2
d_gene: TRBD2
v_gene: TRBV27
abundance: few

CDR3nt: TGCAGTGCTAGCGGGAGCTCTGGAAACACCATATATTTT
CDR3aa: CSASGSSGNTIYF
j_gene: TRBJ1-3
d_gene: .
v_gene: TRBV20-1
abundance: many

CDR3nt: TGCAGCGTTGAAAGGGAATCCTACAATGAGCAGTTCTTC
CDR3aa: CSVERESYNEQFF
j_gene: TRBJ2-1
d_gene: .
v_gene: TRBV29-1
abundance: many

CDR3nt: TGTGCCAGCAGTTTTCGCGACAGCCCATTTGGCCGAGATACGCAGTATTTT
CDR3aa: CASSFRDSPFGRDTQYF
j_gene: TRBJ2-3
d_gene: .
v_gene: TRBV12-3/TRBV12-4
abundance: many

CDR3nt: TGTGCCAGCAGCCCCCTTGGGGGAGCCTACAATGAGCAGTTCTTC
CDR3aa: CASSPLGGAYNEQFF
j_gene: TRBJ2-1
d_gene: .
v_gene: TRBV9
abundance: many

CDR3nt: TGTGCCAGCAAGGGGGAAGTGAACACTGAAGCTTTCTTT
CDR3aa: CASKGEVNTEAFF
j_gene: TRBJ1-1
d_gene: .
v_gene: TRBV2
abundance: many

CDR3nt: TGTGCCATCAGTTCCACCGGGACAGGGACCTACGAGCAGTACTTC
CDR3aa: CAISSTGTGTYEQYF
j_gene: TRBJ2-7
d_gene: TRBD1
v_gene: TRBV10-3
abundance: few

CDR3nt: TGCGCCAGCAGCCAAGTCTTGGGGACGGGCACAGATACGCAGTATTTT
CDR3aa: CASSQVLGTGTDTQYF
j_gene: TRBJ2-3
d_gene: .
v_gene: TRBV4-1
abundance: few

CDR3nt: TGTGCCTGGATCTCCCCGCACAGGGGGCTAGACGAGCAGTACTTC
CDR3aa: CAWISPHRGLDEQYF
j_gene: TRBJ2-7
d_gene: TRBD1
v_gene: TRBV30
abundance: many

CDR3nt: TGTGCCAGCTCACCGGGGGCAAGCAATCAGCCCCAGCATTTT
CDR3aa: CASSPGASNQPQHF
j_gene: TRBJ1-5
d_gene: .
v_gene: TRBV18
abundance: many

CDR3nt: TGTGCCTGGAGCCCCCGGACAGGCCCAAAAGATGGCTACACCTTC
CDR3aa: CAWSPRTGPKDGYTF
j_gene: TRBJ1-2
d_gene: TRBD1
v_gene: TRBV30
abundance: .

CDR3nt: TGTGCCAGCCAGCGCATGTACACAGATACGCAGTATTTT
CDR3aa: CASQRMYTDTQYF
j_gene: TRBJ2-3
d_gene: .
v_gene: TRBV7-8
abundance: many

CDR3nt: TGTGCCAGCAGTTACACTAGCGGGGCATCCACAGATACGCAGTATTTT
CDR3aa: CASSYTSGASTDTQYF
j_gene: TRBJ2-3
d_gene: TRBD2
v_gene: TRBV6-6
abundance: many

CDR3nt: TGCAGCGGCCAAGGGTGGCTTGAGCAGTTCTTC
CDR3aa: CSGQGWLEQFF
j_gene: TRBJ2-1
d_gene: .
v_gene: TRBV29-1
abundance: .

CDR3nt: TGTGCCAGCAGCTCGGACAGGTACGAGCAGTACTTC
CDR3aa: CASSSDRYEQYF
j_gene: TRBJ2-7
d_gene: TRBD1
v_gene: TRBV7-6
abundance: many

CDR3nt: TGCGTCAGCAGCTTTTCGGGAGGAGGTTACAATGAGCAGTTCTTC
CDR3aa: CVSSFSGGGYNEQFF
j_gene: TRBJ2-1
d_gene: TRBD2
v_gene: TRBV5-1
abundance: .

CDR3nt: TGTGCCAGCAGCCAGGGCGGACTAGCGGGAGTCGCCGAGCAGTACTTC
CDR3aa: CASSQGGLAGVAEQYF
j_gene: TRBJ2-7
d_gene: TRBD2
v_gene: TRBV3-1
abundance: .

CDR3nt: TGTGCCAGCAGTGGGGGACTGAATGAGCAGTTCTTC
CDR3aa: CASSGGLNEQFF
j_gene: TRBJ2-1
d_gene: .
v_gene: TRBV6-6
abundance: .

CDR3nt: TGTGCCAGCAGCTTATCCGGGGGAGGCGGATACTATGGCTACACCTTC
CDR3aa: CASSLSGGGGYYGYTF
j_gene: TRBJ1-2
d_gene: .
v_gene: TRBV7-2
abundance: many

CDR3nt: TGCAGTGCTATACGGGACCGCCCTAACTATGGCTACACCTTC
CDR3aa: CSAIRDRPNYGYTF
j_gene: TRBJ1-2
d_gene: .
v_gene: TRBV20-1
abundance: few

CDR3nt: TGTGCCACCAGTGTGATCGGGAGGGCGGACACCGGGGAGCTGTTTTTT
CDR3aa: CATSVIGRADTGELFF
j_gene: TRBJ2-2
d_gene: TRBD2
v_gene: TRBV24-1
abundance: many

CDR3nt: TGCGCCAGCAGCCGTCACGGACAGGGGGACTACGAGCAGTACTTC
CDR3aa: CASSRHGQGDYEQYF
j_gene: TRBJ2-7
d_gene: TRBD1
v_gene: TRBV4-1
abundance: many

CDR3nt: TGTGCCAGCTCCCCACTGGGGACTACGCTAGTCGGCGATGAGCAGTTCTTC
CDR3aa: CASSPLGTTLVGDEQFF
j_gene: TRBJ2-1
d_gene: TRBD2
v_gene: TRBV18
abundance: many

CDR3nt: TGCGCCAGCAGCTTGGGGTCTAGCCCCCGCACAGATACGCAGTATTTT
CDR3aa: CASSLGSSPRTDTQYF
j_gene: TRBJ2-3
d_gene: .
v_gene: TRBV5-1
abundance: .

CDR3nt: TGCGCCAGCAGCTTGCACCCAACTGCGAACTATGGCTACACCTTC
CDR3aa: CASSLHPTANYGYTF
j_gene: TRBJ1-2
d_gene: .
v_gene: TRBV5-1
abundance: many

CDR3nt: TGTGCCAGTAGTATAACGGGTTTTGATCAGCCCCAGCATTTT
CDR3aa: CASSITGFDQPQHF
j_gene: TRBJ1-5
d_gene: .
v_gene: TRBV19
abundance: many

CDR3nt: TGTGCCAGCAGCTCGAAAAAGTGGGGGACTAGCTTCCTAGCCAAAAACATTCAGTACTTC
CDR3aa: CASSSKKWGTSFLAKNIQYF
j_gene: TRBJ2-4
d_gene: TRBD2
v_gene: TRBV7-8
abundance: few

CDR3nt: TGCAACGTTGACGGGGGGGACGCTGAAGCTTTCTTT
CDR3aa: CNVDGGDAEAFF
j_gene: TRBJ1-1
d_gene: .
v_gene: TRBV29-1
abundance: .